These T cell receptor beta chains were read from a single sample in a study of cytomegalovirus exposure and HLA in healthy donors. Generated by immunoSEQ multiplex PCR, the TCRdb table keeps only in-frame clones and is missing some. The sample has roughly 150,000 clones; over 80% are singletons. The sequenced material came from PBMCs. Receptor source: a male donor in good health and CMV-seronegative. Each CDR3 is given with its conserved first and last residue. D genes are given only for firm matches. Part of the rows lack a size; the others show once, few, many or a class for expanded clones.

v_call	clone_size	d_call	j_call	cdr3_aa	cdr3_nt
TRBV5-1	NA	NA	TRBJ1-1	CASSPRGGGSEAFF	TGCGCCAGCAGCCCGCGGGGGGGTGGCAGTGAAGCTTTCTTT
TRBV19	once	NA	TRBJ2-5	CASSISQLAGTQYF	TGTGCCAGTAGTATCTCTCAATTGGCGGGGACCCAGTACTTC
TRBV27	NA	TRBD1	TRBJ2-1	CASSLRDRGGDEQFF	TGTGCCAGCAGTTTAAGGGACAGGGGGGGGGATGAGCAGTTCTTC
TRBV12-5	NA	TRBD2	TRBJ2-5	CASGLRPSGGQETQYF	TGTGCTAGTGGTTTGCGCCCTAGCGGGGGCCAAGAGACCCAGTACTTC
TRBV19	NA	TRBD1	TRBJ1-4	CASTYRDRPNEKLFF	TGTGCCAGTACCTACCGGGACAGGCCTAATGAAAAACTGTTTTTT
TRBV28	NA	NA	TRBJ1-2	CASQGPTYGYTF	TGTGCCAGCCAGGGGCCTACCTATGGCTACACCTTC
TRBV27	NA	TRBD1	TRBJ2-3	CASLRDRGDTQYF	TGTGCCAGCCTCCGGGACAGGGGAGATACGCAGTATTTT
TRBV10-3	NA	TRBD2	TRBJ2-3	CAIKSGGADTQYF	TGTGCCATCAAGAGCGGGGGGGCAGATACGCAGTATTTT
TRBV4-3	NA	NA	TRBJ1-1	CASSPGRRSLNTEAFF	TGCGCCAGCAGCCCTGGTCGCAGGTCATTGAACACTGAAGCTTTCTTT
TRBV10-2	NA	NA	TRBJ1-1	CASSVRRGTEAFF	TGCGCCAGCAGCGTCCGCCGGGGCACTGAAGCTTTCTTT
TRBV18	NA	TRBD1	TRBJ2-7	CASSPPQGAREQYF	TGTGCCAGCTCACCACCGCAGGGGGCGCGGGAGCAGTACTTC
TRBV10-3	NA	NA	TRBJ2-3	CAILQGFTDTQYF	TGTGCCATCTTACAGGGATTCACAGATACGCAGTATTTT
TRBV6-5	NA	NA	TRBJ2-3	CATFLPRTDTQYF	TGTGCCACGTTTCTTCCCCGGACAGATACGCAGTATTTT
TRBV7-9	NA	NA	TRBJ2-1	CASSARETNEQFF	TGTGCCAGCAGCGCCCGGGAGACCAATGAGCAGTTCTTC
TRBV12-5	once	TRBD1	TRBJ1-1	CASGPSGGPTEAFF	TGTGCTAGTGGCCCTTCAGGGGGGCCCACTGAAGCTTTCTTT
TRBV14	NA	TRBD1	TRBJ1-1	CASSVQGALSAFF	TGTGCCAGCAGCGTTCAGGGGGCGCTTTCGGCTTTCTTT
TRBV18	NA	TRBD2	TRBJ2-1	CASSISPTLAGARNEQFF	TGTGCCAGCTCTATATCCCCCACCCTAGCGGGGGCAAGGAATGAGCAGTTCTTC
TRBV10-3	NA	NA	TRBJ1-4	CATRGGEGEKLFF	TGTGCCACCCGAGGGGGAGAAGGTGAAAAACTGTTTTTT
TRBV27	few	TRBD1	TRBJ1-2	CASSFRGQNSGYTF	TGTGCCAGCAGTTTTAGGGGGCAAAATAGTGGCTACACCTTC
TRBV7-9	few	NA	TRBJ1-6	CASSLAGEVKHNSPLHF	TGTGCCAGCAGCTTAGCAGGGGAGGTCAAGCACAATTCACCCCTCCACTTT
TRBV6-5	NA	NA	TRBJ1-5	CASSYVNGRSPQHF	TGTGCCAGCAGTTACGTAAATGGGCGAAGTCCCCAGCATTTT
TRBV6-1	NA	NA	TRBJ2-1	CASTLSYNEQFF	TGTGCCAGCACTCTTTCCTACAATGAGCAGTTCTTC
TRBV5-1	NA	NA	TRBJ2-3	CASSLDQRGSTDTQYF	TGCGCCAGCAGCTTGGACCAGAGGGGGAGCACAGATACGCAGTATTTT
TRBV27	once	NA	TRBJ1-1	CASSFYRNTEAFF	TGTGCCAGCAGTTTTTACAGGAACACTGAAGCCTTCTTT
TRBV7-6	NA	NA	TRBJ2-1	CASSPLGEVEQFF	TGTGCCAGCAGCCCGCTCGGGGAGGTAGAGCAGTTCTTC
TRBV14	NA	TRBD1	TRBJ2-6	CASSLTGAGANVLTF	TGTGCCAGCAGCTTGACAGGGGCTGGGGCCAACGTCCTGACTTTC
TRBV6-5	NA	NA	TRBJ1-2	CASSPTGSYGYTF	TGCGCCAGCAGTCCGACAGGCAGTTATGGCTACACCTTC
TRBV30	NA	TRBD1	TRBJ1-5	CAWWGDDRGGNQPQHF	TGTGCCTGGTGGGGGGACGACAGGGGAGGGAATCAGCCCCAGCATTTT
TRBV15	NA	NA	TRBJ2-2	CATNQVRAAGELFF	TGTGCCACCAACCAGGTCAGGGCGGCCGGGGAGCTGTTTTTT
TRBV21-1	once	NA	TRBJ1-2	CASSSLNYGYTF	TGTGCCAGCAGCAGTCTCAACTATGGCTACACCTTC
TRBV5-6	NA	TRBD2	TRBJ2-1	CASSLGTSGGPYNEQFF	TGTGCCAGCAGCTTGGGTACGAGCGGGGGACCCTACAATGAGCAGTTCTTC
TRBV2	NA	TRBD1	TRBJ1-1	CASIPQGAGRAFF	TGTGCCAGCATCCCACAGGGGGCGGGGAGGGCTTTCTTT
TRBV29-1	NA	NA	TRBJ1-2	CSVAGNPSYGYTF	TGCAGCGTTGCAGGGAACCCAAGTTATGGCTACACCTTC
TRBV10-2	NA	NA	TRBJ1-1	CASSESLSLNTEAFF	TGCGCCAGCAGTGAGTCCCTTAGTTTGAACACTGAAGCTTTCTTT
TRBV4-1	NA	TRBD1	TRBJ2-7	CASSLEEGQGYEQYF	TGCGCCAGCAGCCTAGAGGAGGGACAGGGCTACGAGCAGTACTTC
TRBV10-3	NA	TRBD1	TRBJ2-3	CAITMTGENPDTQYF	TGTGCCATCACCATGACAGGGGAGAATCCAGATACGCAGTATTTT
TRBV11-2	NA	TRBD1	TRBJ1-1	CASSGNRGRVPEAFF	TGTGCCAGCAGCGGTAACAGGGGGCGGGTCCCTGAAGCTTTCTTT
TRBV10-2	NA	NA	TRBJ1-4	CASSDSAGRSEKLFF	TGCGCCAGCAGTGATTCGGCAGGGCGGAGTGAAAAACTGTTTTTT